This T cell receptor beta chain is drawn from a study of T cell changes during pregnancy in multiple sclerosis (dated by TCRdb to the late 2010s). For the wider study: In women with multiple sclerosis, the researchers looked at how the T cell repertoire shifted as pregnancy progressed.

The library was obtained by the immunoSEQ multiplex PCR assay. The table comes from immuneACCESS by way of TCRdb, which keeps in-frame sequences with V and J called. Part of the clones is missing from these tables; in studies checked, under half for an unresolved V gene and the rest for unknown reasons. The sample records roughly 49,000 clones, 92% of which are singletons. The ten largest clones capture around 0.29% of the sample. For this clone: This receptor's antigen is unknown. One base away there is no much larger clone; base qualities are not given.

CDR1 is given as MNHEY and CDR2 as SMNVEV, both from the germline V gene (reference sequence). V is shortened by 1 base, J by 0 bases, and the region joining them spans 18 bases. The CDR3, from cysteine to phenylalanine, totals 18 residues. Only the CDR3 DNA stays, 54 bases, in frame from base 1. The specimen was CD4+ T cells from peripheral blood mononuclear cells, collected in the second trimester of pregnancy. The source of this sequence is a female donor with multiple sclerosis, enrolled in a pregnancy study. The receptor chain draws on TRBV27 and TRBJ1-1; matching of 5 bases hints at TRBD1 as the D gene. The CDR3 protein sequence reads: CASSLYGPTGVLNTEAFF. The DNA sequence is as follows: TGTGCCAGCAGTTTATATGGACCCACGGGGGTTTTGAACACTGAAGCTTTCTTT.